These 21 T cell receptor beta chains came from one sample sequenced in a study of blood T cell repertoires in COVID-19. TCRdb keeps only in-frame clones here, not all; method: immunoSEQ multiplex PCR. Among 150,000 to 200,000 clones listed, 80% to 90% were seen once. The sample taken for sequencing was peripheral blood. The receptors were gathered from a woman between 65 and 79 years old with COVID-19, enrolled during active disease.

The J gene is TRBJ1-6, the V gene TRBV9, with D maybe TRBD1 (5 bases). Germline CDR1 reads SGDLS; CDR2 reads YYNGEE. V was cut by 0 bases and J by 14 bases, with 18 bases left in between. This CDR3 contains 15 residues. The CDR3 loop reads CASSVVPDMTASLHF. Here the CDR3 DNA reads TGTGCCAGCAGCGTAGTCCCGGACATGACGGCTTCCCTCCACTTT.

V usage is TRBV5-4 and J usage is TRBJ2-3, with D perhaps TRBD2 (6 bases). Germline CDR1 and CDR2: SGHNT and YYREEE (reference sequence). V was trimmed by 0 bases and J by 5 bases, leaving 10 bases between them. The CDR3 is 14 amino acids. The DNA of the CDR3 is TGTGCCAGCAGCTTGGATGGGGGGAAAGATACGCAGTATTTT. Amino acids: CASSLDGGKDTQYF.

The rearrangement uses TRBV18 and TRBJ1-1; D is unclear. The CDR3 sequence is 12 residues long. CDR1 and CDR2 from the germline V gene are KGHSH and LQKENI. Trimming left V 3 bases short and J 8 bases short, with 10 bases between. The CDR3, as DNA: TGTGCCAGCTCACCTCCTCGAGGGGAAGCTTTCTTT. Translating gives CASSPPRGEAFF.

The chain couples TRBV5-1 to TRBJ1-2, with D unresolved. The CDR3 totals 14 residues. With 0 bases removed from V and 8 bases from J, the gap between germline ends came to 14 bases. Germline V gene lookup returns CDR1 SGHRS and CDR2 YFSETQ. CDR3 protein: CASSLAAGSAGYTF. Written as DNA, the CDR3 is TGCGCCAGCAGCTTGGCCGCCGGGTCTGCGGGCTACACCTTC.

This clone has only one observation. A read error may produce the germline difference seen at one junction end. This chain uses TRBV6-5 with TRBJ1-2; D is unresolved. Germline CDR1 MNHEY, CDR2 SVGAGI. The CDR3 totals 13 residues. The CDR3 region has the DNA TGTACCAGCAGTCCTCGAGCGCCATGGGGCTACACCTTC. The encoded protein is CTSSPRAPWGYTF.

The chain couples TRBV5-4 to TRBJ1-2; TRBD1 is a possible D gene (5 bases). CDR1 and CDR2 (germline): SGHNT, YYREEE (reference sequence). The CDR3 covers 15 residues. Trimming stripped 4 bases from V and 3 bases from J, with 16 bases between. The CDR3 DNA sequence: TGTGCCAGCAGCCGAGCAGGGAGGCAAGACTATGGCTACACCTTC. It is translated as CASSRAGRQDYGYTF.

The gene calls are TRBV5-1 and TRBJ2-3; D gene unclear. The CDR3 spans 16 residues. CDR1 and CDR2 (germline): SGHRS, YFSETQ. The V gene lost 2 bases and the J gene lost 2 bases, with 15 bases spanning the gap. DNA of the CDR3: TGCGCCAGCAGCTTAAATAACCTTGCTAACACAGATACGCAGTATTTT. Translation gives CASSLNNLANTDTQYF.

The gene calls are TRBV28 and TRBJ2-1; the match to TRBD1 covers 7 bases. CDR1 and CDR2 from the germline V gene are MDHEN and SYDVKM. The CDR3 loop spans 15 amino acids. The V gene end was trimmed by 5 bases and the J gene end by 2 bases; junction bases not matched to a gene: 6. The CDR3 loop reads CASSRDRYAYNEQFF. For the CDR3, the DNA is TGTGCCAGCAGTCGGGACAGATATGCCTACAATGAGCAGTTCTTC.

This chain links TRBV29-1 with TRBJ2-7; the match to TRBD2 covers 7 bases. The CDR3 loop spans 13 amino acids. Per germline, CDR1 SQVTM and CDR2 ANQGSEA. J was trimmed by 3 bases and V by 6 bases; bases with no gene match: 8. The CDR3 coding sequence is TGCAGCGTCCTGGGAGGGGATTACTACGAGCAGTACTTC. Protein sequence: CSVLGGDYYEQYF.

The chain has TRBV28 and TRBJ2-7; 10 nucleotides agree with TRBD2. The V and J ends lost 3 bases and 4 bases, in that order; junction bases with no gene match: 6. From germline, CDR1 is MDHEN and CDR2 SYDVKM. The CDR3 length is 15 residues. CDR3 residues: CASSFLAGVRYEQYF. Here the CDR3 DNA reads TGTGCCAGCAGTTTCCTAGCGGGAGTTCGATACGAGCAGTACTTC.

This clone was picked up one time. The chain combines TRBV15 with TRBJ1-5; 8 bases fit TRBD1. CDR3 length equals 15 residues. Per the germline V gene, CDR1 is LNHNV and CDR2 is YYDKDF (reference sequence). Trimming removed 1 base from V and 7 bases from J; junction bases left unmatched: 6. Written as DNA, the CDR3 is TGTGCCACCAGCAGAGCGGACAGGGAAGGACAGCCCCAGCATTTT. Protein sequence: CATSRADREGQPQHF.

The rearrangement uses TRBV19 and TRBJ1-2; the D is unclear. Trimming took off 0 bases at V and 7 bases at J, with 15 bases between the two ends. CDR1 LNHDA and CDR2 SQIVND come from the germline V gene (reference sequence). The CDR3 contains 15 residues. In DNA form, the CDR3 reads TGTGCCAGTAGTATAGACCGCGGCATTGAGGGTGGCTACACCTTC. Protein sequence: CASSIDRGIEGGYTF.

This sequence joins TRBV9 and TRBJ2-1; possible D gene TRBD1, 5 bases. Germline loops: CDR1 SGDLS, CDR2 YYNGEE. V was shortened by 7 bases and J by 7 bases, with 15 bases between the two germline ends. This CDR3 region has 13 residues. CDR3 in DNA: TGTGCCAGCGACAGTAACCAGAGGAATGAGCAGTTCTTC. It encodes CASDSNQRNEQFF. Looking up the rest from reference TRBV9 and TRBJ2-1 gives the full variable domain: DSGVTQTPKHLITATGQRVTLRCSPRSGDLSVYWYQQSLDQGLQFLIQYYNGEERAKGNILERFSAQQFPDLHSELNLSSLELGDSALYFCASDSNQRNEQFFGPGTRLTVL.

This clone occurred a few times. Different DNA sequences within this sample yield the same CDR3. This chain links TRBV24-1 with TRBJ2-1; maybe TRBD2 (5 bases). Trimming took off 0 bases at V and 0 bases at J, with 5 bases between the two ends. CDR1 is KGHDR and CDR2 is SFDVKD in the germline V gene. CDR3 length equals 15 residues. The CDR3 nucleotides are TGTGCCACCAGTGATTTGGGGAGCTCCTACAATGAGCAGTTCTTC. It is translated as CATSDLGSSYNEQFF.

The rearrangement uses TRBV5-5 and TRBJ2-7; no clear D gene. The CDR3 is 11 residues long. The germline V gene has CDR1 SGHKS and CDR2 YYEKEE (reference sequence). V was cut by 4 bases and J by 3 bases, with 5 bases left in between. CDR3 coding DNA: TGTGCCAGCAGCATCAACTACGAGCAGTACTTC. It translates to CASSINYEQYF.

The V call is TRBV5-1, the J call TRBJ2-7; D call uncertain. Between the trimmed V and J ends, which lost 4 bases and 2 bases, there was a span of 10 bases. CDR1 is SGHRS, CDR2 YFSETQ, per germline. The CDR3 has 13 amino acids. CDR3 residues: CASSRGGTYEQYF. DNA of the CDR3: TGCGCCAGCAGCCGAGGTGGTACCTACGAGCAGTACTTC. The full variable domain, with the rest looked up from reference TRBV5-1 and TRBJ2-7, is KAGVTQTPRYLIKTRGQQVTLSCSPISGHRSVSWYQQTPGQGLQFLFEYFSETQRNKGNFPGRFSGRQFSNSRSEMNVSTLELGDSALYLCASSRGGTYEQYFGPGTRLTVT.

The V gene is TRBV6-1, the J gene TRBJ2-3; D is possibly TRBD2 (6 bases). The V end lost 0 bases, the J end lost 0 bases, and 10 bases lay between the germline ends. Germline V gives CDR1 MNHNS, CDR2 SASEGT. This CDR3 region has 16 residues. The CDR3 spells CASSEARGSSTDTQYF. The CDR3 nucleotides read TGTGCCAGCAGTGAAGCCCGGGGGTCCAGCACAGATACGCAGTATTTT.

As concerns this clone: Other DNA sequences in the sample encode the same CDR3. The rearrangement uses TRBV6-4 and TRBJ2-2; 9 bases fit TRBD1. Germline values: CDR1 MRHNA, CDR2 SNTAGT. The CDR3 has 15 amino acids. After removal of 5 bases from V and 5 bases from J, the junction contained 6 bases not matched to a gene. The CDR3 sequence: CASSRGQGRTGELFF. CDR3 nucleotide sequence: TGTGCCAGCAGTAGGGGACAGGGCCGGACCGGGGAGCTGTTTTTT.

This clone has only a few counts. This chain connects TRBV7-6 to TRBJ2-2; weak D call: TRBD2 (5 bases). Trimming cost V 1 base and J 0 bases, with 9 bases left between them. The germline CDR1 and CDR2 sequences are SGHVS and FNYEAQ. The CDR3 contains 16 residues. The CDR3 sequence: CASSLVGRPNTGELFF. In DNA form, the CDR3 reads TGTGCCAGCAGCTTAGTAGGGAGACCGAACACCGGGGAGCTGTTTTTT.

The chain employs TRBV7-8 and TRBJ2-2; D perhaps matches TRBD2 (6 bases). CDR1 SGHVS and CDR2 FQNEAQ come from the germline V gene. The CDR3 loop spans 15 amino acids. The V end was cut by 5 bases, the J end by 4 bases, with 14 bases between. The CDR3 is CASSPRLEGTGELFF. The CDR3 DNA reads TGTGCCAGCAGCCCCCGCTTGGAGGGCACCGGGGAGCTGTTTTTT.

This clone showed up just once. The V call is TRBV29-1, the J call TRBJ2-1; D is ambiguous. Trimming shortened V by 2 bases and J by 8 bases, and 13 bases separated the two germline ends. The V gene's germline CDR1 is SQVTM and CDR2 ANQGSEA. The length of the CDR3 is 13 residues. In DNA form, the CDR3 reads TGCAGCGTTGAAAGCATACGAGTCTATGAGCAGTTCTTC. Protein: CSVESIRVYEQFF.